One sample yielded the 30 T cell receptor beta chains listed below, sequenced in a study of neurological immune-mediated disorders. One entry per CDR3 protein, called by TCRdb with MiXCR from the 5' RACE reads. The data show 50,000 to 75,000 distinct CDR3 sequences, 9.5% to 15% seen once. Source material: PBMCs. The receptor set was obtained from a woman aged 55-69 years with HTLV-1-associated myelopathy (HAM/TSP).

The chain couples TRBV3-1 to TRBJ2-6; 15 bases align to TRBD2. The CDR3 has 20 amino acids. Germline-derived CDR1 and CDR2 are LGHDT and YNNKEL (reference sequence). Unmatched junction bases numbered 8, after V lost 3 bases and J lost 2 bases. CDR3 coding DNA: TGTGCCAGCAGCCATACCGGACTAGCGGGAGGGTCAGCTGGGGCCAACGTCCTGACTTTC. The encoded protein is CASSHTGLAGGSAGANVLTF.

The chain employs TRBV24-1 and TRBJ2-3, with D possibly TRBD2 on 6 matching bases. The CDR3 runs to 15 residues. Trimming pared 6 bases from V and 1 base from J, leaving 13 bases between. The germline gives CDR1 KGHDR, CDR2 SFDVKD. The CDR3 coding sequence is TGTGCCACCAGTAAAGGGACTCATGGCACAGATACGCAGTATTTT. Its protein is CATSKGTHGTDTQYF.

This clonotype was counted at least ten times. Here the CDR3 DNA reads TGTGCCAGCATCAAATCCGGGACAGGGGACAGAGGTGGCTACACCTTC. This gives the protein CASIKSGTGDRGGYTF. The V gene is TRBV11-2, the J gene TRBJ1-2; 10 bases agree with TRBD1. Germline loops: CDR1 SGHAT, CDR2 FQNNGV. V shed 7 bases, J shed 7 bases, and the junction held 15 bases outside the gene matches. The CDR3 is 16 residues long. Complete variable domain (other parts from reference TRBV11-2 and TRBJ1-2): EAGVAQSPRYKIIEKRQSVAFWCNPISGHATLYWYQQILGQGPKLLIQFQNNGVVDDSQLPKDRFSAERLKGVDSTLKIQPAKLEDSAVYLCASIKSGTGDRGGYTFGSGTRLTVV.

The chain joins TRBV24-1 to TRBJ2-2; possible D gene TRBD2, 6 bases. V was clipped by 9 bases and J by 5 bases, with 9 bases between them. Germline CDR1 is KGHDR and CDR2 is SFDVKD. The CDR3 length is 12 residues. Here the CDR3 DNA reads TGTGCCACCCGCCGGGGGACCGGGGAGCTGTTTTTT. The encoded protein is CATRRGTGELFF.

This clonotype was seen many times. The chain joins TRBV5-6 to TRBJ2-7; no clear D. CDR1 SGHDT and CDR2 YYEEEE come from the germline V gene. V gave up 1 base and J gave up 7 bases, with 12 bases separating them. The CDR3 covers 13 residues. DNA of the CDR3: TGTGCCAGCAGCTTGAGTGTTCTCGGGGAGCAGTACTTC. Translation: CASSLSVLGEQYF.

Many counts were recorded for this clonotype. This chain joins TRBV7-9 and TRBJ1-2, with a possible D match to TRBD1 (6 bases). There are 15 residues in the CDR3. In germline, CDR1 is SEHNR, CDR2 FQNEAQ (reference sequence). The V end was cut by 7 bases, the J end by 4 bases, with 19 bases between. CDR3 in DNA: TGTGCCAGCACCGACTTTGAAGGGACAAGCTATGGCTACACCTTC. Protein sequence: CASTDFEGTSYGYTF.

This clonotype was observed a few times. The chain joins TRBV10-3 to TRBJ1-6; D is possibly TRBD1 (5 bases). This CDR3 is built from 13 residues. Trimming took off 6 bases at V and 8 bases at J, with 11 bases between the two ends. CDR1 and CDR2 from the germline V gene are ENHRY and SYGVKD. The CDR3 bases are TGTGCCATCAGCGAGGGGTTGTATTCACCCCTCCACTTT. It specifies CAISEGLYSPLHF.

This clonotype was detected many times. This rearrangement joins TRBV20-1 to TRBJ2-7; 7 nucleotides match TRBD1. Germline V CDR1 and CDR2: DFQATT, SNEGSKA (reference sequence). The V and J ends lost 5 bases and 4 bases, in that order; junction bases with no gene match: 8. This CDR3 has 13 amino acids. CDR3 DNA sequence: TGCAGTGCTTCGGACAGGTTCGGTTACGAGCAGTACTTC. The encoded protein is CSASDRFGYEQYF.

This clonotype was detected many times. The chain employs TRBV5-1 and TRBJ2-7; 8 bases fit TRBD2. The length of the CDR3 is 13 residues. Per germline, CDR1 SGHRS and CDR2 YFSETQ. V was pared by 4 bases and J by 2 bases, with 2 bases of the junction left unmatched. DNA for the CDR3: TGCGCCAGCAGCCCGGGACTAGCCTACGAGCAGTACTTC. Translating it yields CASSPGLAYEQYF.

Ten or more counts support this clonotype. This sequence joins TRBV28 and TRBJ1-2, with D possibly being TRBD1 (6 bases). V was cut by 3 bases and J by 10 bases, with 18 bases left in between. The length of the CDR3 is 14 residues. Germline-derived CDR1 and CDR2 are MDHEN and SYDVKM. The CDR3 here is CASSLSGVGADYTF. As DNA, the CDR3 is TGTGCCAGCAGTTTGTCAGGGGTAGGAGCCGACTACACCTTC.

This clonotype was seen many times. The rearrangement joins TRBV3-1 to TRBJ2-7; tentative D call: TRBD1 (6 bases). The CDR3 loop spans 14 amino acids. The germline V and J ends were trimmed by 4 bases and 3 bases, with 13 bases remaining between them. Germline loops: CDR1 LGHDT, CDR2 YNNKEL (reference sequence). The CDR3 spells CASSPETGNYEQYF. CDR3 DNA: TGTGCCAGCAGCCCAGAGACAGGCAACTACGAGCAGTACTTC.

This clonotype has a count of ten or more. The rearrangement links TRBV5-1 to TRBJ2-3; TRBD1 matches at 10 bases. The V segment lost 2 bases and the J segment 6 bases; nucleotides outside the gene matches: 9. The CDR3 totals 16 residues. Germline CDR1 and CDR2: SGHRS and YFSETQ. The CDR3 sequence is CASSFSTGGLVDTQYF. CDR3 DNA: TGCGCCAGCAGCTTCTCGACAGGGGGCTTAGTGGATACGCAGTATTTT.

The sample holds many counts of this clonotype. The rearrangement links TRBV3-1 to TRBJ2-3, with TRBD2 matching over 8 bases. V gave up 4 bases and J gave up 0 bases; unmatched junction bases: 3. There are 15 residues in the CDR3. Germline CDR1 reads LGHDT; CDR2 reads YNNKEL (reference sequence). The CDR3 spells CASSRAGESTDTQYF. The CDR3 DNA follows: TGTGCCAGCAGCCGAGCGGGAGAAAGCACAGATACGCAGTATTTT.

This clonotype was seen only a few times. The V gene is TRBV5-1, the J gene TRBJ2-3, with D tentatively TRBD2 (6 bases). Trimming stripped 4 bases from V and 3 bases from J, with 15 bases between. Per the germline V gene, CDR1 is SGHRS and CDR2 is YFSETQ. CDR3 length: 15 amino acids. This CDR3 reads CASSRTSRETDTQYF. The CDR3 DNA sequence: TGCGCCAGCAGCAGAACTAGCAGAGAAACAGATACGCAGTATTTT. The variable domain in full, with the rest retrieved from reference TRBV5-1 and TRBJ2-3, is KAGVTQTPRYLIKTRGQQVTLSCSPISGHRSVSWYQQTPGQGLQFLFEYFSETQRNKGNFPGRFSGRQFSNSRSEMNVSTLELGDSALYLCASSRTSRETDTQYFGPGTRLTVL.

In DNA, the CDR3 is TGCGCCAGCAGCCCCAATGTTCGGGACAGGGTTGAGACCCAGTACTTC. Its translation is CASSPNVRDRVETQYF. V usage is TRBV5-1 and J usage is TRBJ2-5, with 9 positions matching TRBD1. Germline assignment: CDR1 SGHRS and CDR2 YFSETQ. With 4 bases clipped from V and 5 bases from J, the junction kept 12 bases outside the gene matches. CDR3 size: 16 residues.

In its sample, this clonotype was seen many times. The J gene is TRBJ1-1, the V gene TRBV12-3 or TRBV12-4, with 10 bases lining up with TRBD1. The CDR3 runs to 16 residues. J lost 1 base, V lost 6 bases, and 8 bases had no gene match. The chain's CDR3 is CASRSTGTGENTEAFF. The CDR3, as DNA: TGTGCCAGCAGGTCTACCGGGACAGGGGAGAACACTGAAGCTTTCTTT.

This clonotype was picked up many times. The chain combines TRBV5-1 with TRBJ2-1; tentative D call: TRBD1 (6 bases). V dropped 0 bases and J dropped 0 bases, with 13 bases sitting between them. Looked up from germline, CDR1 is SGHRS and CDR2 is YFSETQ. This CDR3 contains 17 residues. This CDR3 is CASSLVTDRSSYNEQFF. CDR3 nucleotides: TGCGCCAGCAGCTTGGTAACCGACAGGAGCTCCTACAATGAGCAGTTCTTC.

This clonotype was counted a few times. The chain carries TRBV20-1 and TRBJ1-1; D may be TRBD1 (6 bases). Germline-derived CDR1 and CDR2 are DFQATT and SNEGSKA (reference sequence). CDR3 length: 14 residues. V lost 0 bases to trimming and J lost 4 bases, with 12 bases between them. The CDR3 reads CSARDPQGSTEAFF. CDR3 coding DNA: TGCAGTGCTAGAGATCCGCAGGGGAGCACTGAAGCTTTCTTT.

This clonotype was counted a few times. The V gene is TRBV10-3, the J gene TRBJ2-3; TRBD2 matches 7 bases. Unmatched junction bases numbered 13, after V lost 0 bases and J lost 4 bases. This CDR3 has 18 residues. Per the germline V gene, CDR1 is ENHRY and CDR2 is SYGVKD. CDR3 DNA sequence: TGTGCCATCAGTGAGTCGGCTAGCGGACCTCAGATCCCAGATACGCAGTATTTT. This codes for CAISESASGPQIPDTQYF.

This clonotype was found many times. This chain links TRBV7-2 with TRBJ2-7, with D perhaps assigned TRBD1 or TRBD2 (7 bases each). The CDR3 consists of 12 residues. V shed 5 bases and J shed 7 bases, with 12 bases lying between them. From germline, CDR1 is SGHTA and CDR2 FQGNSA. The CDR3 reads CASSVRGGEQYF. CDR3 DNA sequence: TGTGCCAGCAGCGTCAGGGGGGGGGAGCAGTACTTC.

The CDR3 loop is CASSLNSPYEQYF. Written as DNA, the CDR3 is TGTGCCAGCAGTTTAAACAGCCCCTACGAGCAGTACTTC. This sequence joins TRBV12-3 or TRBV12-4 and TRBJ2-7; D not certain. The length of the CDR3 is 13 residues. The V end was cut by 2 bases, the J end by 2 bases, with 7 bases between.

The gene calls are TRBV19 and TRBJ2-7, with D perhaps TRBD1 (5 bases). The germline V and J ends were trimmed by 3 bases and 4 bases, with 13 bases remaining between them. CDR3 size: 14 residues. Per germline, CDR1 LNHDA and CDR2 SQIVND (reference sequence). CDR3 nucleotides: TGTGCCAGTAGTATGCAAGGGGCCCTATACGAGCAGTACTTC. It translates to CASSMQGALYEQYF.

This clonotype was observed many times. The rearrangement links TRBV29-1 to TRBJ1-2; no clear D. Germline CDR1 reads SQVTM; CDR2 reads ANQGSEA. V lost 0 bases and J 4 bases, leaving 9 bases between the germline ends. The CDR3 totals 13 residues. CDR3 region: CSVEERGSYGYTF. The CDR3 DNA sequence: TGCAGCGTTGAAGAGCGGGGTTCCTATGGCTACACCTTC.

Many counts were recorded for this clonotype. The rearrangement joins TRBV14 to TRBJ2-7; possible D gene TRBD1, 9 bases. The CDR3 spans 15 residues. The V end was cut by 4 bases, the J end by 5 bases, with 18 bases between. Germline CDR1 is SGHDN and CDR2 is FVKESK. CDR3 sequence reads: CASSLAGQGRNEQYF. CDR3 nucleotides: TGTGCCAGCAGCCTAGCGGGACAGGGAAGAAACGAGCAGTACTTC.

This clonotype was observed at least ten times. This rearrangement joins TRBV20-1 to TRBJ1-1; a weak D match, TRBD1 (6 bases). The CDR3 has 14 amino acids. V was trimmed by 5 bases and J by 6 bases, leaving 19 bases between them. Germline CDR1 is DFQATT and CDR2 is SNEGSKA (reference sequence). The CDR3 region has the DNA TGCAGTGCTTCCAAACCGACAGGTTCCGCTGAAGCTTTCTTT. Encoded protein: CSASKPTGSAEAFF.

This clonotype was seen at least ten times. This chain connects TRBV7-9 to TRBJ2-4; the D gene is possibly TRBD2 (5 bases). Germline V lookup: CDR1 SEHNR, CDR2 FQNEAQ (reference sequence). V was shortened by 0 bases and J by 7 bases, with 19 bases between the two germline ends. The CDR3 length is 17 residues. The CDR3 loop is CASSLAGRTGVGNIQYF. CDR3 coding DNA: TGTGCCAGCAGCTTAGCGGGAAGGACCGGGGTCGGGAACATTCAGTACTTC.

This clonotype was found many times. The chain links TRBV5-1 to TRBJ2-1; TRBD2 matches 7 bases. Germline V CDR1 and CDR2: SGHRS, YFSETQ. CDR3 length equals 16 residues. After removal of 1 base from V and 4 bases from J, the junction contained 8 bases not matched to a gene. CDR3 DNA sequence: TGCGCCAGCAGCTTGTGGCGGGAGAATAGGTACAATGAGCAGTTCTTC. This codes for CASSLWRENRYNEQFF.

This clonotype was counted a few times. This chain connects TRBV18 to TRBJ1-2; D may be TRBD1 (5 bases). V lost 6 bases and J lost 1, with 21 bases in between. This CDR3 has 17 amino acids. Germline V gene data show CDR1 as KGHSH and CDR2 as LQKENI. The CDR3, as DNA: TGTGCCAGCTCTCACTTTGCCGGGACGGATAATAACTATGGCTACACCTTC. Protein sequence: CASSHFAGTDNNYGYTF.

This clonotype appeared many times. The V call is TRBV5-1, the J call TRBJ1-4; D might be TRBD1 (5 bases). The V end lost 1 base, the J end lost 0 bases, and 13 bases lay between the germline ends. Germline V gives CDR1 SGHRS, CDR2 YFSETQ. This CDR3 contains 17 residues. CDR3 sequence (DNA): TGCGCCAGCAGCTTGACAGGTGTGGGTACAACTAATGAAAAACTGTTTTTT. Its protein is CASSLTGVGTTNEKLFF. Full variable domain (remainder filled in from reference TRBV5-1 and TRBJ1-4): KAGVTQTPRYLIKTRGQQVTLSCSPISGHRSVSWYQQTPGQGLQFLFEYFSETQRNKGNFPGRFSGRQFSNSRSEMNVSTLELGDSALYLCASSLTGVGTTNEKLFFGSGTQLSVL.

This clonotype was seen many times. The genes are TRBV6-5 and TRBJ1-1; no clear D gene. Germline values: CDR1 MNHEY, CDR2 SVGAGI. The germline V and J ends were trimmed by 6 bases and 1 base, with 12 bases remaining between them. The CDR3 sequence is 14 residues long. The CDR3 is CASSPLSANTEAFF. The CDR3 coding sequence is TGTGCCAGCAGCCCTTTGTCCGCGAACACTGAAGCTTTCTTT.